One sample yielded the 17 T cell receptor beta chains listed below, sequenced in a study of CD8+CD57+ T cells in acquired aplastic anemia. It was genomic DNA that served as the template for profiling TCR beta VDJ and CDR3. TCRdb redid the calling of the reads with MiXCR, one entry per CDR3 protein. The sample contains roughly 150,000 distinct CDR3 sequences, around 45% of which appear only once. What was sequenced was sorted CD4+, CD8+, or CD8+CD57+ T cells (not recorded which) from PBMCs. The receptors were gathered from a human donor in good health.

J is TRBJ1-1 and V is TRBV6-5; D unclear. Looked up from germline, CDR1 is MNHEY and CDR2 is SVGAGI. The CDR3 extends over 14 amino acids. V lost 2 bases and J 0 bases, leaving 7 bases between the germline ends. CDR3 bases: TGTGCCAGCAGTTACGGGCCCTTGAACACTGAAGCTTTCTTT. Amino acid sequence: CASSYGPLNTEAFF.

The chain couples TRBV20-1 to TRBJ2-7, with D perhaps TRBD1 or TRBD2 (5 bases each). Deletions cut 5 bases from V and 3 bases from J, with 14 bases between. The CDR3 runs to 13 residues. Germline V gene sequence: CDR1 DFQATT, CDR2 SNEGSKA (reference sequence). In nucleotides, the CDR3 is TGCAGTGCTCACCGGGACGCAAGCTACGAGCAGTACTTC. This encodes CSAHRDASYEQYF.

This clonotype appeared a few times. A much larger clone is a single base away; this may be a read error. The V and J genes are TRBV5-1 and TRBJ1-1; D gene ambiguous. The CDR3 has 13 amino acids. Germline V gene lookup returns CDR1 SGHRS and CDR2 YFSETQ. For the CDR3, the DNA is TGCGCCAGCGGCTTGGCCGGCGGAGCTGAAGCTCTCTTT. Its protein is CASGLAGGAEALF. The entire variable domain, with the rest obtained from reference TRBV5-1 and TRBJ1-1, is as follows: KAGVTQTPRYLIKTRGQQVTLSCSPISGHRSVSWYQQTPGQGLQFLFEYFSETQRNKGNFPGRFSGRQFSNSRSEMNVSTLELGDSALYLCASGLAGGAEALFGQGTRLTVV.

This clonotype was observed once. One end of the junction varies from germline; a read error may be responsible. The CDR3 region is CASSVGEAQYF. The CDR3 DNA sequence: TGTGCCAGCAGCGTTGGAGAGGCCCAGTACTTC. The gene calls are TRBV9 and TRBJ2-5; no clear D gene. CDR1 and CDR2 from the germline V gene are SGDLS and YYNGEE. The CDR3 runs 11 residues.

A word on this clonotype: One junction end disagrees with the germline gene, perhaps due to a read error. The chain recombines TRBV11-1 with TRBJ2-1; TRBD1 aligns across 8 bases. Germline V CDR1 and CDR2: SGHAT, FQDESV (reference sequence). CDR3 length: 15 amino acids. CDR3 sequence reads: CASRSGQDSYNEQIF. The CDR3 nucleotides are TGTGCCAGCAGGTCGGGACAGGACTCCTACAATGAGCAGATCTTC.

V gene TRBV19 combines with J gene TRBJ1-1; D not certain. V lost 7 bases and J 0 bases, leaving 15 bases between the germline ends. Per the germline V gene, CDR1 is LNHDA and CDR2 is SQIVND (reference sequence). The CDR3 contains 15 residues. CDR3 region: CASTPEQPLNTEAFF. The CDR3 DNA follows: TGTGCCAGTACCCCGGAACAGCCTTTGAACACTGAAGCTTTCTTT.

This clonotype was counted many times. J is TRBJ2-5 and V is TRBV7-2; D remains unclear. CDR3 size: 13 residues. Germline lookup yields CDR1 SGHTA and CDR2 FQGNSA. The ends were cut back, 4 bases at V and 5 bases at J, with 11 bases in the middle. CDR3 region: CASSSHPRETQYF. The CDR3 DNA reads TGTGCCAGCAGCTCCCATCCCCGTGAGACCCAGTACTTC.

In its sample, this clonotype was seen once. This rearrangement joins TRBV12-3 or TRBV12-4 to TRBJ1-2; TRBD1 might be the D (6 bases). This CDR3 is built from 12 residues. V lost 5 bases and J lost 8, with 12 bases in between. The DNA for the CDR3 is TGTGCCAGCAGTCATCGAGGGGGAGGCTACACCTTC. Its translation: CASSHRGGGYTF.

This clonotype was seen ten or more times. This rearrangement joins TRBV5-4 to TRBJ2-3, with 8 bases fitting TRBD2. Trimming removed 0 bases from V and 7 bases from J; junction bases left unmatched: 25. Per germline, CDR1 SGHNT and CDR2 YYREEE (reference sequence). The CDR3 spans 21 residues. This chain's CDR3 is CASSLAGREGPISHRRNTQYF. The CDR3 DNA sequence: TGTGCCAGCAGCTTGGCTGGTCGGGAGGGACCTATTTCGCACCGAAGAAATACGCAGTATTTT.

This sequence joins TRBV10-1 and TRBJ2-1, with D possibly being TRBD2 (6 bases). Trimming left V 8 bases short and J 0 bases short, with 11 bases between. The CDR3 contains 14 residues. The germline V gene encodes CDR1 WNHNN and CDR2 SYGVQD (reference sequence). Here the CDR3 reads CASGRGSSYNEQFF. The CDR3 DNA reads TGCGCCAGCGGACGGGGGAGCTCCTACAATGAGCAGTTCTTC.

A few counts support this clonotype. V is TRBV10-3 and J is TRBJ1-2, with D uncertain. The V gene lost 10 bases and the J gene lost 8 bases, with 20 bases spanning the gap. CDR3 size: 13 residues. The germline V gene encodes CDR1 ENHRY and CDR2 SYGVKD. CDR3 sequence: CASSPGSSRGYTF. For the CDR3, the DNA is TGTGCCAGCAGCCCCGGGAGTAGCCGGGGCTACACCTTC.

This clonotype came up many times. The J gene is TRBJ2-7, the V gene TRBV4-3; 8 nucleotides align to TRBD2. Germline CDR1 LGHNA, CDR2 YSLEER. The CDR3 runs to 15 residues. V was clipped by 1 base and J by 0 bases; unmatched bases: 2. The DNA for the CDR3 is TGCGCCAGCAGCCAAGGGCTAGCGGGCTCCTACGAGCAGTACTTC. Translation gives CASSQGLAGSYEQYF.

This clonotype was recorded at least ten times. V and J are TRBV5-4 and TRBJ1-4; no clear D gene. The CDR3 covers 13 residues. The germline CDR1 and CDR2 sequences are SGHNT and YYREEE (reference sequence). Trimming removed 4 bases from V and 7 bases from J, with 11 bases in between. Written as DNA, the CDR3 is TGTGCCAGCAGCGCTCGTTGGGGTGAAAAACTGTTTTTT. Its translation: CASSARWGEKLFF.

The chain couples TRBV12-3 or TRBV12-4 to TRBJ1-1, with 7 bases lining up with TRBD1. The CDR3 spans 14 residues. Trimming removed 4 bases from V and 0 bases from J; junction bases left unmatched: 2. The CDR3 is CASSSGQMNTEAFF. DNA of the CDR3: TGTGCCAGCAGTTCGGGACAGATGAACACTGAAGCTTTCTTT.

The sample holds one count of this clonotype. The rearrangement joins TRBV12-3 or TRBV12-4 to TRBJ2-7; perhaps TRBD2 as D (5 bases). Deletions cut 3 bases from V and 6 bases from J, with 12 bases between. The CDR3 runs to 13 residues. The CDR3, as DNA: TGTGCCAGCAGTTTCAAACTAGATACCGAGCAGTACTTC. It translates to CASSFKLDTEQYF.

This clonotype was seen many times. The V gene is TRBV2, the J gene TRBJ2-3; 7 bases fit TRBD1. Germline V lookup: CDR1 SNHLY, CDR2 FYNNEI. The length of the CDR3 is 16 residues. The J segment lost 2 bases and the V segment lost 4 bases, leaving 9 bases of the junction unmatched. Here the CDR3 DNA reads TGTGCCAGCAGTGGACCCGACAGGGACCTCACAGATACGCAGTATTTT. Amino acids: CASSGPDRDLTDTQYF. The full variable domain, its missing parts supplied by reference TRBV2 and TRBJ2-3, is EPEVTQTPSHQVTQMGQEVILRCVPISNHLYFYWYRQILGQKVEFLVSFYNNEISEKSEIFDDQFSVERPDGSNFTLKIRSTKLEDSAMYFCASSGPDRDLTDTQYFGPGTRLTVL.

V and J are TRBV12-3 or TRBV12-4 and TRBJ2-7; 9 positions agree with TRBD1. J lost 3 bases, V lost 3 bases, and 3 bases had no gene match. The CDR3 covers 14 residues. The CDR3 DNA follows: TGTGCCAGCAGTTTTCAGGACAGGGGCTACGAGCAGTACTTC. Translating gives CASSFQDRGYEQYF.